One sample yielded the 25 T cell receptor beta chains listed below, sequenced in a study of T cell repertoires in cytomegalovirus infection. The antigens these receptors bind are not known. TCRdb re-analysed the reads in MiXCR, keeping a single row per CDR3 protein. The table has approximately 1,000,000 distinct CDR3 sequences, roughly 31% seen once. The specimen was cultured CD8+ T cells from PBMCs, collected from culture after CMV antigen stimulation. The receptor source for this set is a human donor in good health (CMV status not recorded). Some clones in this sample may be carry-over from other donors' samples.

This clonotype turned up a few times. V is TRBV4-3 and J is TRBJ2-4; D not resolved. CDR3 length equals 16 residues. The germline V gene has CDR1 LGHNA and CDR2 YSLEER. With 0 bases removed from V and 7 bases from J, the gap between germline ends came to 16 bases. DNA of the CDR3: TGCGCCAGCAGCCAAGAACGCCAGGCCCCACGGAACATTCAGTACTTC. The encoded protein is CASSQERQAPRNIQYF.

The chain recombines TRBV5-6 with TRBJ2-7, with D perhaps TRBD2 (6 bases). V was clipped by 6 bases and J by 3 bases, with 16 bases between them. The germline V gene has CDR1 SGHDT and CDR2 YYEEEE. CDR3 length: 14 amino acids. The CDR3 here is CASNPWREDYEQYF. As DNA, the CDR3 is TGTGCCAGCAACCCCTGGAGGGAGGACTACGAGCAGTACTTC.

The sample holds a few counts of this clonotype. The chain carries TRBV12-3 or TRBV12-4 and TRBJ1-1, with D maybe TRBD1 (5 bases). The CDR3 spans 15 residues. Trimming cost V 6 bases and J 3 bases, with 17 bases left between them. The CDR3 region has the DNA TGTGCCAGCAGGGGACCTGACCCTGGGGACACTGAAGCTTTCTTT. Its protein product is CASRGPDPGDTEAFF.

This clonotype has a single count. This chain uses TRBV2 with TRBJ1-2; maybe TRBD1 (5 bases). Per germline, CDR1 SNHLY and CDR2 FYNNEI. CDR3 length equals 11 residues. V lost 9 bases, J lost 10 bases, and 15 bases lay in between. The CDR3 DNA is TGTGCCAGGGGGGGAGAGGAAGTCTACACCTTC. Its translation: CARGGEEVYTF.

The genes are TRBV29-1 and TRBJ2-5; D is possibly TRBD2 (5 bases). The CDR3 runs 13 residues. V lost 3 bases and J lost 2, with 10 bases in between. Germline loops: CDR1 SQVTM, CDR2 ANQGSEA. CDR3 bases: TGCAGCGTTGACCCTCGGGGACAAGAGACCCAGTACTTC. Encoded protein: CSVDPRGQETQYF.

CDR3 sequence reads: CASSFVKVGLANTEAFF. Written as DNA, the CDR3 is TGTGCCAGCAGCTTTGTTAAGGTTGGGCTAGCGAACACTGAAGCTTTCTTT. The gene calls are TRBV11-2 and TRBJ1-1; D not resolved. Germline CDR1 and CDR2: SGHAT and FQNNGV. The CDR3 runs 17 residues. V lost 3 bases and J lost 1, with 18 bases in between.

The chain carries TRBV7-9 and TRBJ1-2, with D maybe TRBD1 (5 bases). The V gene's germline CDR1 is SEHNR and CDR2 FQNEAQ (reference sequence). V lost 7 bases and J lost 7, with 19 bases in between. There are 14 residues in the CDR3. CDR3 sequence (DNA): TGTGCCAGCACCGAATGGAACGGGGGGTTTGGCTACACCTTC. Translating it yields CASTEWNGGFGYTF.

The V gene is TRBV19, the J gene TRBJ2-3; 13 bases line up with TRBD2. The J segment lost 0 bases and the V segment lost 1 base, leaving 4 bases of the junction unmatched. The germline V gene encodes CDR1 LNHDA and CDR2 SQIVND (reference sequence). The CDR3 contains 18 residues. The CDR3 reads CASSIGGLAGSSTDTQYF. CDR3 bases: TGTGCCAGTAGTATAGGGGGACTAGCGGGGTCAAGCACAGATACGCAGTATTTT.

The J gene is TRBJ2-2, the V gene TRBV6-1; unclear D gene. V was clipped by 2 bases and J by 6 bases, with 7 bases between them. Germline CDR1 reads MNHNS; CDR2 reads SASEGT. The CDR3 covers 13 residues. CDR3 in amino acids: CASSEIESGELFF. The CDR3 DNA follows: TGTGCCAGCAGTGAAATAGAATCCGGGGAGCTGTTTTTT.

The chain combines TRBV4-2 with TRBJ2-7; a possible D gene is TRBD2 (6 bases). The CDR3 spans 14 residues. Germline CDR1 reads LGHNA; CDR2 reads YNFKEQ. V was trimmed by 1 base and J by 7 bases, leaving 14 bases between them. The CDR3 bases are TGTGCCAGCAGCCAAGGGTCCGGTGGGGGGGAGCAGTACTTC. Translating gives CASSQGSGGGEQYF.

The chain uses TRBV15 and TRBJ2-2; no definite D call. The germline V gene has CDR1 LNHNV and CDR2 YYDKDF (reference sequence). V was clipped by 5 bases and J by 1 base, with 14 bases between them. CDR3 length: 16 amino acids. The DNA for the CDR3 is TGTGCCACCAGCCCTACCAAACAGCGGAACACCGGGGAGCTGTTTTTT. The encoded protein is CATSPTKQRNTGELFF.

In DNA, the CDR3 is TGTGCCAGCAGTGAATTTACCCCGATTGGAGGGGTCGGAGCTTTCTTT. It yields the protein CASSEFTPIGGVGAFF. V is TRBV2 and J is TRBJ1-1; a possible D gene is TRBD1 (5 bases). Germline V gene sequence: CDR1 SNHLY, CDR2 FYNNEI. V lost 2 bases and J 10 bases, leaving 23 bases between the germline ends. The CDR3 has 16 residues.

J is TRBJ2-7 and V is TRBV4-1, with TRBD1 matching 8 bases. The germline V gene has CDR1 MGHRA and CDR2 YSYEKL. The CDR3 sequence is 14 residues long. The V and J ends lost 0 bases and 2 bases, in that order; junction bases with no gene match: 0. The CDR3 spells CASSQETGAYEQYV. CDR3 in DNA: TGCGCCAGCAGCCAAGAGACAGGGGCCTACGAGCAGTACGTC.

The V gene is TRBV10-3, the J gene TRBJ2-1, with 10 positions matching TRBD2. This CDR3 has 18 residues. Trimming at V came to 5 bases and at J to 0 bases, leaving 10 bases not matched to a gene. Germline V lookup: CDR1 ENHRY, CDR2 SYGVKD. CDR3 in DNA: TGTGCCATCAGTTCTGGACTAGCGGAACCAACCTCCTACAATGAGCAGTTCTTC. It translates to CAISSGLAEPTSYNEQFF.

This clonotype turned up a few times. The V and J genes are TRBV12-3 or TRBV12-4 and TRBJ1-1, with D perhaps matching TRBD1 (5 bases). V shed 6 bases and J shed 4 bases, with 15 bases lying between them. CDR3 length equals 14 residues. CDR3 sequence (DNA): TGTGCCAGCAGCGGGTGGGGGGAGGTCACTGAAGCTTTCTTT. Translation: CASSGWGEVTEAFF.

V is TRBV12-3 or TRBV12-4 and J is TRBJ2-2, with D tentatively TRBD1 (6 bases). The V and J ends lost 6 bases and 7 bases respectively, with 12 bases between them. This CDR3 comprises 13 residues. As DNA, the CDR3 is TGTGCCAGCAGCCCTACAGGGAACGGGGAGCTGTTTTTT. It encodes CASSPTGNGELFF.

The chain uses TRBV12-3 or TRBV12-4 and TRBJ2-7, with D perhaps TRBD1 or TRBD2 (5 bases each). This CDR3 region has 16 residues. V lost 1 base and J 0 bases, leaving 13 bases between the germline ends. CDR3 in amino acids: CASSLGDGASSYEQYF. CDR3 nucleotides: TGTGCCAGCAGTTTAGGGGACGGGGCGAGCTCCTACGAGCAGTACTTC.

DNA for the CDR3: TGTGCCACCAGCTCAACCGGGAACCACAATGAGCAGTTCTTC. It yields the protein CATSSTGNHNEQFF. The rearrangement links TRBV15 to TRBJ2-1; D may be TRBD2 (5 bases). Trimming cost V 5 bases and J 5 bases, with 13 bases left between them. There are 14 residues in the CDR3. Germline CDR1 and CDR2: LNHNV and YYDKDF (reference sequence).

This clonotype was observed a few times. The chain links TRBV6-5 to TRBJ1-1; D unclear. Per the germline V gene, CDR1 is MNHEY and CDR2 is SVGAGI. V lost 2 bases, J lost 3 bases, and 10 bases lay in between. This CDR3 comprises 14 residues. In DNA form, the CDR3 reads TGTGCCAGCAGTTACCCAAGATTGGACACTGAAGCTTTCTTT. Translating gives CASSYPRLDTEAFF.

This clonotype was seen a few times. The chain carries TRBV7-9 and TRBJ1-1, with TRBD1 as a possible D gene (5 bases). The CDR3 runs 13 residues. Germline lookup yields CDR1 SEHNR and CDR2 FQNEAQ (reference sequence). V shed 2 bases and J shed 7 bases, with 11 bases lying between them. The CDR3 DNA sequence: TGTGCCAGCAGCTTAAAGGGGCGTGATGAAGCTTTCTTT. Amino acid sequence: CASSLKGRDEAFF. Complete variable domain (other parts from reference TRBV7-9 and TRBJ1-1): DTGVSQNPRHKITKRGQNVTFRCDPISEHNRLYWYRQTLGQGPEFLTYFQNEAQLEKSRLLSDRFSAERPKGSFSTLEIQRTEQGDSAMYLCASSLKGRDEAFFGQGTRLTVV.

This chain uses TRBV6-6 with TRBJ2-3, with D possibly TRBD2 on 6 matching bases. Germline V gives CDR1 MNHNY, CDR2 SVGAGI (reference sequence). V was trimmed by 4 bases and J by 5 bases, leaving 16 bases between them. The length of the CDR3 is 15 residues. The CDR3 DNA reads as TGTGCCAGCAGTTCCAACCCGCCGGAGGGAGATACGCAGTATTTT. Residues: CASSSNPPEGDTQYF.

In its sample, this clonotype was seen many times. This chain links TRBV7-6 with TRBJ2-1; a weak D match, TRBD2 (6 bases). Trimming took 0 bases from V and 9 from J, leaving 9 bases between them. CDR1 and CDR2 (germline): SGHVS, FNYEAQ. The CDR3 runs 13 residues. CDR3 protein: CASSLAGGGEQFF. The CDR3, as DNA: TGTGCCAGCAGCTTAGCGGGGGGAGGTGAGCAGTTCTTC.

This clonotype showed up just a few times. The rearrangement joins TRBV19 to TRBJ2-5, with unresolved D. Trimming took off 1 base at V and 5 bases at J, with 8 bases between the two ends. Germline CDR1 LNHDA, CDR2 SQIVND (reference sequence). This CDR3 spans 13 amino acids. The CDR3 loop is CASSIAGSETQYF. The DNA for the CDR3 is TGTGCCAGTAGTATAGCGGGCAGCGAGACCCAGTACTTC.

The chain uses TRBV6-6 and TRBJ2-1, with D uncertain. V lost 0 bases and J lost 0, with 9 bases in between. The CDR3 is made up of 16 amino acids. Germline lookup yields CDR1 MNHNY and CDR2 SVGAGI (reference sequence). As DNA, the CDR3 is TGTGCCAGCAGTTACTCCGTCGGGTTCTCCTACAATGAGCAGTTCTTC. Amino acids: CASSYSVGFSYNEQFF.

The chain employs TRBV15 and TRBJ2-1, with D unclear. V lost 4 bases and J lost 8, with 9 bases in between. CDR3 length: 12 amino acids. Germline values: CDR1 LNHNV, CDR2 YYDKDF (reference sequence). The CDR3 DNA reads as TGTGCCACCAGCATCCTGTATGATGAGCAGTTCTTC. Amino acid sequence: CATSILYDEQFF.